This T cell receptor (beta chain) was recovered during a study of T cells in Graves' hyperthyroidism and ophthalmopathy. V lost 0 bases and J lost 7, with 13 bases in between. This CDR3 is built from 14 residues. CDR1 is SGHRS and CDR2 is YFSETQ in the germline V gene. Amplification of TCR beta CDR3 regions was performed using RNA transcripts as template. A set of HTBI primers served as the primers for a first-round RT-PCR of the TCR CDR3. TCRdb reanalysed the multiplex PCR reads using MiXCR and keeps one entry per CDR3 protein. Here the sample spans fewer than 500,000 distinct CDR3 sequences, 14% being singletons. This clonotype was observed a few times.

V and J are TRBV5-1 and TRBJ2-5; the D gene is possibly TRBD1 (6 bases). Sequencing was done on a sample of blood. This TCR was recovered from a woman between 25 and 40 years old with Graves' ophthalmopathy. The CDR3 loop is CASSLEPGHRTQYF. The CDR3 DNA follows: TGCGCCAGCAGCTTGGAACCGGGACACAGGACCCAGTACTTC.